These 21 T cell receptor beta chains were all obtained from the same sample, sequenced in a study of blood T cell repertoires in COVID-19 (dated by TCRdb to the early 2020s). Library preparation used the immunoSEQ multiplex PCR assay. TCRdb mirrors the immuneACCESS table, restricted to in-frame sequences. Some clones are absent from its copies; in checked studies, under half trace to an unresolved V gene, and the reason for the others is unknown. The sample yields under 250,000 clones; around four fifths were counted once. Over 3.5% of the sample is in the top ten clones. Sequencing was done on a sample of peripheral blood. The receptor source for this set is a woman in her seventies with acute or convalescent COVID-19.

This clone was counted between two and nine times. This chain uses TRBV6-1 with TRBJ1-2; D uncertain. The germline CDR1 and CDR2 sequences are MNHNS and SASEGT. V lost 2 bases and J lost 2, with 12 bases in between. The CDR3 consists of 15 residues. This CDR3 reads CASSESPRGNYGYTF. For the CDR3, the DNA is TGTGCCAGCAGTGAATCCCCCCGAGGGAACTATGGCTACACCTTC.

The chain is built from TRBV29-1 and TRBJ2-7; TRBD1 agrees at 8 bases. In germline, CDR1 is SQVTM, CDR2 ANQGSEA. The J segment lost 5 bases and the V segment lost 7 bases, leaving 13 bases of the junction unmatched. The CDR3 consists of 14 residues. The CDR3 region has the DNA TGCAGCGCCTCTCACCAGGACAGGGTACACGAGCAGTACTTC. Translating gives CSASHQDRVHEQYF.

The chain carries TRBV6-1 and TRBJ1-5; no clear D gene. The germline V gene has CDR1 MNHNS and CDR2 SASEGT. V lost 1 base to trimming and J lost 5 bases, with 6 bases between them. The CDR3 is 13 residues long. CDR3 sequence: CASSEDRDQPQHF. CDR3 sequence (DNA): TGTGCCAGCAGTGAAGACCGCGATCAGCCCCAGCATTTT.

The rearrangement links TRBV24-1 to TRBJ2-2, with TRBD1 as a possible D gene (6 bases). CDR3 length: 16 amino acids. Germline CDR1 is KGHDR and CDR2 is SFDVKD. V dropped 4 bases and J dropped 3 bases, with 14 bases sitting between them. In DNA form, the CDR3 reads TGTGCCACCAGTGACCATCAGGGGCGACACACCGGGGAGCTGTTTTTT. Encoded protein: CATSDHQGRHTGELFF.

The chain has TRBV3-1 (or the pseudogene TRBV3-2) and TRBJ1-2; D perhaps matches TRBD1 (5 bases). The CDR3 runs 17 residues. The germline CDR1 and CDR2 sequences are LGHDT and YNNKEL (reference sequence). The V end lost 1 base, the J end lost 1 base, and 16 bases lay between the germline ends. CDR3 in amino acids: CASSQVGQWAYNYGYTF. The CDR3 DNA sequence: TGTGCCAGCAGCCAAGTCGGACAATGGGCTTATAACTATGGCTACACCTTC.

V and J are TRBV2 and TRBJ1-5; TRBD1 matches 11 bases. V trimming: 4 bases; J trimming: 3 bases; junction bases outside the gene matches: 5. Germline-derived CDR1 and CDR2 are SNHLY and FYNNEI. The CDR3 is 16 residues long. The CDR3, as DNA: TGTGCCAGCAGTGGGGGGACAGGGGGTTACAATCAGCCCCAGCATTTT. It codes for CASSGGTGGYNQPQHF.

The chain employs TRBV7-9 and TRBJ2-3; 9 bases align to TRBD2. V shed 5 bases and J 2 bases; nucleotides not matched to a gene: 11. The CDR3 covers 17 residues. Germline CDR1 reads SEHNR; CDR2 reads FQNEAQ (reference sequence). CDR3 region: CASSPRSGLATTDTQYF. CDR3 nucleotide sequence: TGTGCCAGCAGCCCTCGATCGGGACTAGCCACCACAGATACGCAGTATTTT.

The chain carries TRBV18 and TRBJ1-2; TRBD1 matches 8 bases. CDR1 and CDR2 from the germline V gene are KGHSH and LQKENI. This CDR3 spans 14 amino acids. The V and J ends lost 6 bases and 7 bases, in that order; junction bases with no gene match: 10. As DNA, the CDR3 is TGTGCCAGCTCGCTCGACAGGGGCAATTCTGGCTACACCTTC. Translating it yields CASSLDRGNSGYTF.

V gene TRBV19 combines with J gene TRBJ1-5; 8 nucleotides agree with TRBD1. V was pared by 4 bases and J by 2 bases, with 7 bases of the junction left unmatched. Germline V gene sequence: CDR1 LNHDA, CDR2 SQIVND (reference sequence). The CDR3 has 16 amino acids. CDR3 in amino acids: CASSTDRVNGNQPQHF. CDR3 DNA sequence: TGTGCCAGTAGTACGGACAGGGTTAATGGCAATCAGCCCCAGCATTTT. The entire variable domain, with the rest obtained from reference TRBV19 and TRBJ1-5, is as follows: DGGITQSPKYLFRKEGQNVTLSCEQNLNHDAMYWYRQDPGQGLRLIYYSQIVNDFQKGDIAEGYSVSREKKESFPLTVTSAQKNPTAFYLCASSTDRVNGNQPQHFGDGTRLSIL.

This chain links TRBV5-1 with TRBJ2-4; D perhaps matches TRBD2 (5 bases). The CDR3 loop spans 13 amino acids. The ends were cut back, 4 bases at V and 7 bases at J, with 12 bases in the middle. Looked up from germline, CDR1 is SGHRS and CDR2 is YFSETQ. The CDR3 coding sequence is TGCGCCAGCAGCCTCCAAGAGGGCAACATTCAGTACTTC. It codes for CASSLQEGNIQYF. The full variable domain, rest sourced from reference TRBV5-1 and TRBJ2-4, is KAGVTQTPRYLIKTRGQQVTLSCSPISGHRSVSWYQQTPGQGLQFLFEYFSETQRNKGNFPGRFSGRQFSNSRSEMNVSTLELGDSALYLCASSLQEGNIQYFGAGTRLSVL.

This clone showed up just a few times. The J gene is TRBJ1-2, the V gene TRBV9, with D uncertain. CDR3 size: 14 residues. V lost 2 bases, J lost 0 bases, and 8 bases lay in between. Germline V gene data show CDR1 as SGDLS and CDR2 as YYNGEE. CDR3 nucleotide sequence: TGTGCCAGCAGCGTTTTCGAGTCTAACTATGGCTACACCTTC. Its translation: CASSVFESNYGYTF.

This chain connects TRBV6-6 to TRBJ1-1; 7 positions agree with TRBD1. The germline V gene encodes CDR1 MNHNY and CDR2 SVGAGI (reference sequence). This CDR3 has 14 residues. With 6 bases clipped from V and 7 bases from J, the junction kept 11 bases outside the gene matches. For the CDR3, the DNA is TGTGCCAGCAGGTTAACCTCGACAGGGCGTGAAGCTTTCTTT. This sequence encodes CASRLTSTGREAFF.

The CDR3 here is CASSPDRAGETQYF. For the CDR3, the DNA is TGCGCCAGCAGTCCTGACAGGGCTGGAGAGACCCAGTACTTC. This chain joins TRBV4-3 and TRBJ2-5, with 7 bases lining up with TRBD1. The V segment lost 6 bases and the J segment 4 bases; nucleotides outside the gene matches: 8. CDR1 LGHNA and CDR2 YSLEER come from the germline V gene. The CDR3 has 14 residues.

CDR3 nucleotide sequence: TGTGCCAGCAGCCGACAGGGCCCCTACGAGCAGTACTTC. It specifies CASSRQGPYEQYF. The chain links TRBV6-5 to TRBJ2-7; 7 nucleotides agree with TRBD1. Per germline, CDR1 MNHEY and CDR2 SVGAGI. The CDR3 totals 13 residues. The ends lost 6 bases at V and 2 bases at J; junction bases unmatched: 4.

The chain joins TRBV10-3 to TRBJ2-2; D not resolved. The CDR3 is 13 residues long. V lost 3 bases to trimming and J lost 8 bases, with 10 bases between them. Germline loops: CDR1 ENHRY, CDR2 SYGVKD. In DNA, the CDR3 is TGTGCCATCAGTGAATCGGTTGAGGGGGAGCTGTTTTTT. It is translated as CAISESVEGELFF.

CDR3 amino acids: CASSSGGPSYEQYF. CDR3 bases: TGTGCCAGTAGTTCCGGGGGGCCTTCCTACGAGCAGTACTTC. This chain connects TRBV19 to TRBJ2-7, with D maybe TRBD2 (7 bases). V was trimmed by 5 bases and J by 1 base, leaving 12 bases between them. The CDR3 runs 14 residues. Germline V gives CDR1 LNHDA, CDR2 SQIVND (reference sequence). The complete variable domain, with remaining parts taken from reference TRBV19 and TRBJ2-7, reads DGGITQSPKYLFRKEGQNVTLSCEQNLNHDAMYWYRQDPGQGLRLIYYSQIVNDFQKGDIAEGYSVSREKKESFPLTVTSAQKNPTAFYLCASSSGGPSYEQYFGPGTRLTVT.

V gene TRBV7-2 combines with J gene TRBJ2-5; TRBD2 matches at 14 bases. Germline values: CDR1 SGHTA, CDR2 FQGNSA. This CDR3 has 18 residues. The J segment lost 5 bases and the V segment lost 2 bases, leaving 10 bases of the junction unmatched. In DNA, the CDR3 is TGTGCCAGCAGCTTATACGGACTAGCGGGGGGTAGACTCGAGACCCAGTACTTC. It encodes CASSLYGLAGGRLETQYF. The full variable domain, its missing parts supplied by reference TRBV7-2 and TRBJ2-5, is GAGVSQSPSNKVTEKGKDVELRCDPISGHTALYWYRQSLGQGLEFLIYFQGNSAPDKSGLPSDRFSAERTGGSVSTLTIQRTQQEDSAVYLCASSLYGLAGGRLETQYFGPGTRLLVL.

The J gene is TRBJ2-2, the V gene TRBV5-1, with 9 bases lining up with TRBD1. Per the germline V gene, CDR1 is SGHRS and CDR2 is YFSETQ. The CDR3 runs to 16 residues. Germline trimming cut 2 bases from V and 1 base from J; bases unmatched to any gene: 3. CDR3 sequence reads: CASSLQGARNTGELFF. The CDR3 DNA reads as TGCGCCAGCAGCTTACAGGGGGCGAGGAACACCGGGGAGCTGTTTTTT.

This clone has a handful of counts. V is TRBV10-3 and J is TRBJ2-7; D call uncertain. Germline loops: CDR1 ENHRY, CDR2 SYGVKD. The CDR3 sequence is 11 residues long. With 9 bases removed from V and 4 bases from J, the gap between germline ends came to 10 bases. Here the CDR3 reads CAIGLEYEQYF. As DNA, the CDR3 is TGTGCCATAGGATTGGAGTACGAGCAGTACTTC.

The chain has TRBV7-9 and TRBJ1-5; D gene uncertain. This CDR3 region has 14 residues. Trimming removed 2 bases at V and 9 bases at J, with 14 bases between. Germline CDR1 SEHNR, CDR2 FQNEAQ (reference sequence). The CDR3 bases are TGTGCCAGCAGCTTAATTGAAGGAGATGGGCCCCAGCATTTT. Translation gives CASSLIEGDGPQHF.

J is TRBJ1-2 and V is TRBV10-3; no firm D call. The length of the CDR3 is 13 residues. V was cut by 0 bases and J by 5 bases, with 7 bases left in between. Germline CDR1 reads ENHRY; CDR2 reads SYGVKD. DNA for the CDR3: TGTGCCATCAGTGAGTCAAATAGTTATGGCTACACCTTC. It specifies CAISESNSYGYTF.